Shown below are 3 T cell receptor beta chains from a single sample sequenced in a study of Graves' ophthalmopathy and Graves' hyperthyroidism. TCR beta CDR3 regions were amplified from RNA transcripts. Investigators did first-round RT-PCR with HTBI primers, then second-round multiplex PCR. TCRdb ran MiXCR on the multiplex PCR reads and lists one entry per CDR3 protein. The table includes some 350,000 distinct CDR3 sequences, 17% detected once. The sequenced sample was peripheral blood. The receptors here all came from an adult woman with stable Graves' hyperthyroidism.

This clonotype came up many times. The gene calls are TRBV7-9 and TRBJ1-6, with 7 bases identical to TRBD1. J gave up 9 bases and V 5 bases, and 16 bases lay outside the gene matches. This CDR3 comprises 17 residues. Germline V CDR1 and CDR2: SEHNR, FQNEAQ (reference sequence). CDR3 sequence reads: CASSKGQWDRRGSPLHF. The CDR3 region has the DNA TGTGCCAGCAGCAAGGGACAGTGGGACCGTAGGGGTTCACCCCTCCACTTT.

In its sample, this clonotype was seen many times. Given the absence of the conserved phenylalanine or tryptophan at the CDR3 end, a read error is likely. The CDR3 DNA follows: TGTGCCAGCAGTTCGGCAGGGGGCTACGAGCAGTACTCC. Translated: CASSSAGGYEQYS. The chain recombines TRBV27 with TRBJ2-7, with 7 positions matching TRBD1. This CDR3 region has 13 residues. V was clipped by 4 bases and J by 3 bases; unmatched bases: 3. Germline loops: CDR1 MNHEY, CDR2 SMNVEV (reference sequence).

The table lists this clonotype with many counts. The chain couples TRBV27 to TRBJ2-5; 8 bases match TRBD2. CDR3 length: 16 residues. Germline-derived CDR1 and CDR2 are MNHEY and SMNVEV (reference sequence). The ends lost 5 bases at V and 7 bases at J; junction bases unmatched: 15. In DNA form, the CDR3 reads TGTGCCAGCAGTCCGAACGGGGGGGGGGTGATAGGGACCCAGTACTTC. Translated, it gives CASSPNGGGVIGTQYF.